The 20 T cell receptor beta chains below all came from one sample that was sequenced in a study of cytomegalovirus exposure and HLA in healthy donors. The study ran its PCR with 60 Vbeta and 13 Jbeta primers. Profiled with immunoSEQ multiplex PCR; TCRdb holds only in-frame clones, not every one. The sample consists of hundreds of thousands of clones, 65% to 80% of them appearing once. Sequencing used PBMCs. All receptors come from a man aged 40-50 years in good health and CMV-seronegative.

V usage is TRBV28 and J usage is TRBJ2-3; 8 positions agree with TRBD2. J gave up 4 bases and V 3 bases, and 6 bases lay outside the gene matches. This CDR3 spans 15 amino acids. CDR1 MDHEN and CDR2 SYDVKM come from the germline V gene. The CDR3 bases are TGTGCCAGCAGTTTGGGCGGGAGGAGCGCAGATACGCAGTATTTT. Protein product: CASSLGGRSADTQYF.

The V gene is TRBV5-1, the J gene TRBJ1-3; D might be TRBD1 (6 bases). This CDR3 has 14 residues. Trimming took 4 bases from V and 0 from J, leaving 8 bases between them. Looked up from germline, CDR1 is SGHRS and CDR2 is YFSETQ. This chain's CDR3 is CASSRTDSGNTIYF. The CDR3 nucleotides are TGCGCCAGCAGCCGGACAGACTCTGGAAACACCATATATTTT.

The rearrangement links TRBV7-2 to TRBJ2-1; 9 nucleotides line up with TRBD1. CDR1 is SGHTA and CDR2 is FQGNSA in the germline V gene. This CDR3 has 15 amino acids. The V segment lost 5 bases and the J segment 6 bases; nucleotides outside the gene matches: 8. The CDR3 DNA is TGTGCCAGCAGCGCCGGGACAGGGCCTGTCAATGAGCAGTTCTTC. It is translated as CASSAGTGPVNEQFF. Variable domain in full (rest from reference TRBV7-2 and TRBJ2-1): GAGVSQSPSNKVTEKGKDVELRCDPISGHTALYWYRQSLGQGLEFLIYFQGNSAPDKSGLPSDRFSAERTGGSVSTLTIQRTQQEDSAVYLCASSAGTGPVNEQFFGPGTRLTVL.

This rearrangement joins TRBV7-3 to TRBJ2-3, with D perhaps TRBD2 (5 bases). CDR1 and CDR2 from the germline V gene are SGHTA and FQGTGA. The V gene lost 5 bases and the J gene lost 2 bases, with 14 bases spanning the gap. The CDR3 runs 15 residues. The CDR3 reads CASSPLGEPTDTQYF. The CDR3 bases are TGTGCCAGCAGCCCGCTCGGGGAACCCACAGATACGCAGTATTTT. Using reference TRBV7-3 and TRBJ2-3 for the parts outside the CDR3, the full variable domain is GAGVSQTPSNKVTEKGKYVELRCDPISGHTALYWYRQSLGQGPEFLIYFQGTGAADDSGLPNDRFFAVRPEGSVSTLKIQRTERGDSAVYLCASSPLGEPTDTQYFGPGTRLTVL.

J is TRBJ2-1 and V is TRBV7-8; D is possibly TRBD2 (7 bases). In germline, CDR1 is SGHVS, CDR2 FQNEAQ. V lost 5 bases, J lost 0 bases, and 14 bases lay in between. This CDR3 comprises 16 residues. The chain's CDR3 is CASSPWGGSSYNEQFF. Written as DNA, the CDR3 is TGTGCCAGCAGCCCTTGGGGGGGCAGCTCCTACAATGAGCAGTTCTTC.

This clone was found a few times. In DNA form, the CDR3 reads TGTGCCAGCAGTTCTATATGGACAGGGGCAGAGACCCAGTACTTC. This gives the protein CASSSIWTGAETQYF. V and J are TRBV5-4 and TRBJ2-5; TRBD1 matches 9 bases. This CDR3 has 15 amino acids. The V gene end was trimmed by 5 bases and the J gene end by 4 bases; junction bases not matched to a gene: 9. The germline V gene has CDR1 SGHNT and CDR2 YYREEE (reference sequence).

J is TRBJ1-5 and V is TRBV7-2, with D possibly TRBD1 on 5 matching bases. Germline CDR1 SGHTA, CDR2 FQGNSA. The CDR3 contains 14 residues. V dropped 4 bases and J dropped 6 bases, with 13 bases sitting between them. This chain's CDR3 is CASSWGGDGQPQHF. CDR3 nucleotides: TGTGCCAGCAGCTGGGGGGGGGACGGTCAGCCCCAGCATTTT.

There are a few counts of this clone. The V and J genes are TRBV7-9 and TRBJ2-6, with 9 bases identical to TRBD1. V was clipped by 5 bases and J by 0 bases; unmatched bases: 8. There are 18 residues in the CDR3. Looked up from germline, CDR1 is SEHNR and CDR2 is FQNEAQ (reference sequence). The CDR3 here is CASSPGTGPYSGANVLTF. The CDR3 region has the DNA TGTGCCAGCAGCCCCGGGACAGGGCCATACTCTGGGGCCAACGTCCTGACTTTC.

For the CDR3, the DNA is TGTGCCAGCAGCGCCAGTGGGGGGAGGGGTGAAAAACTGTTTTTT. Protein sequence: CASSASGGRGEKLFF. V usage is TRBV7-9 and J usage is TRBJ1-4, with a weak D call TRBD1 (5 bases). There are 15 residues in the CDR3. Deletions cut 5 bases from V and 7 bases from J, with 17 bases between. Germline CDR1 is SEHNR and CDR2 is FQNEAQ (reference sequence).

The chain uses TRBV9 and TRBJ2-5, with 7 bases identical to TRBD2. Looked up from germline, CDR1 is SGDLS and CDR2 is YYNGEE. After removal of 3 bases from V and 0 bases from J, the junction contained 11 bases not matched to a gene. CDR3 length equals 17 residues. The chain's CDR3 is CASSAGAGLLYQETQYF. DNA for the CDR3: TGTGCCAGCAGCGCCGGTGCGGGACTACTGTACCAAGAGACCCAGTACTTC.

The chain carries TRBV19 and TRBJ2-7; 7 bases fit TRBD1. V was clipped by 5 bases and J by 6 bases; unmatched bases: 13. CDR3 length: 15 residues. The V gene's germline CDR1 is LNHDA and CDR2 SQIVND (reference sequence). CDR3 loop: CASSPRQGPRVEQYF. The CDR3, as DNA: TGTGCCAGTAGTCCAAGACAGGGCCCCAGGGTCGAGCAGTACTTC.

This clone was seen a single time. The chain employs TRBV6-5 and TRBJ1-2, with D unclear. The CDR3 is 13 residues long. The V and J ends lost 5 bases and 1 base respectively, with 8 bases between them. Germline V gene lookup returns CDR1 MNHEY and CDR2 SVGAGI. The CDR3 loop is CASSRTYNYGYTF. CDR3 DNA sequence: TGTGCCAGCAGTCGGACTTATAACTATGGCTACACCTTC.

Only a few counts were recorded for this clone. The chain has TRBV7-9 and TRBJ1-2, with D hard to call. Germline assignment: CDR1 SEHNR and CDR2 FQNEAQ (reference sequence). The V end was cut by 4 bases, the J end by 6 bases, with 21 bases between. The CDR3 spans 16 residues. CDR3 amino acids: CASSSSRASEGNGYTF. DNA for the CDR3: TGTGCCAGCAGCTCCTCCCGGGCGTCTGAGGGAAATGGCTACACCTTC.

J is TRBJ1-5 and V is TRBV7-8, with D tentatively TRBD1 (5 bases). V shed 1 base and J shed 0 bases, with 10 bases lying between them. There are 16 residues in the CDR3. The germline CDR1 and CDR2 sequences are SGHVS and FQNEAQ. In DNA form, the CDR3 reads TGTGCCAGCAGCTTAGGGACACAATATAGCAATCAGCCCCAGCATTTT. This translates into CASSLGTQYSNQPQHF.

The chain has TRBV9 and TRBJ2-1; tentative D call: TRBD2 (6 bases). The V end was cut by 3 bases, the J end by 7 bases, with 20 bases between. Germline CDR1 reads SGDLS; CDR2 reads YYNGEE. This CDR3 has 16 residues. This CDR3 reads CASSGLREGGGNEQFF. The CDR3 DNA reads TGTGCCAGCAGCGGGCTCCGTGAGGGAGGAGGGAATGAGCAGTTCTTC.

Concerning this clone: One junction end does not reproduce the germline sequence, and a read error may be involved. This chain links TRBV2 with TRBJ1-5, with a possible D match to TRBD1 (5 bases). The CDR3 has 15 amino acids. Germline CDR1 and CDR2: SNHLY and FYNNEI. The CDR3: CASTERGRSNQPQHF. As DNA, the CDR3 is TGTGCCAGCACTGAAAGGGGAAGGAGCAATCAGCCCCAGCATTTT.

In this sample, this clone turned up a few times. V is TRBV10-2 and J is TRBJ1-1; 8 bases map to TRBD1. The CDR3 is 14 amino acids. With V trimmed by 7 bases and J by 4 bases, 8 bases remained unmatched. Per germline, CDR1 WSHSY and CDR2 SAAADI. This chain's CDR3 is CASTPGQGGTEAFF. DNA for the CDR3: TGCGCCAGCACTCCTGGACAGGGTGGCACTGAAGCTTTCTTT.

This clone was recorded once. The V gene is TRBV7-8, the J gene TRBJ2-7, with 7 nucleotides matching TRBD2. Trimming removed 5 bases from V and 3 bases from J; junction bases left unmatched: 19. The CDR3 consists of 18 residues. Germline V gene data show CDR1 as SGHVS and CDR2 as FQNEAQ. The CDR3 reads CASSPRSARSGMIYEQYF. CDR3 nucleotides: TGTGCCAGCAGCCCACGCAGCGCGCGCAGCGGGATGATCTACGAGCAGTACTTC.

This clone has only a few counts. At the DNA level, this CDR3 is encoded by other sequences in the same sample as well. The gene calls are TRBV2 and TRBJ1-2; D unclear. The V gene lost 6 bases and the J gene lost 8 bases, with 16 bases spanning the gap. Germline CDR1 SNHLY, CDR2 FYNNEI. This CDR3 is 13 amino acids long. CDR3 protein: CASRGDVQHGYTF. The CDR3 DNA sequence: TGTGCCAGCAGAGGTGACGTACAGCACGGCTACACCTTC.

This clone was detected only a few times. This chain joins TRBV28 and TRBJ2-7; 10 nucleotides line up with TRBD1. The CDR3 has 15 amino acids. The trim removed 6 bases at V and 2 bases at J, leaving 7 bases unmatched. The germline CDR1 and CDR2 sequences are MDHEN and SYDVKM. CDR3 sequence (DNA): TGTGCCAGCAGCCGACCGGGACAGGGGACCTACGAGCAGTACTTC. Translation gives CASSRPGQGTYEQYF.